The rows below give T cell receptor beta chains drawn from one sample of a study of T cell responses to AZD1222 COVID-19 vaccine. Generated by immunoSEQ multiplex PCR, the TCRdb table keeps only in-frame clones and is missing some. This repertoire shows approximately 150,000 clones, approximately 90% found once; its top ten account for about 5.3%. This sample comprised peripheral blood, obtained on day 0 of AZD1222 vaccination. These TCRs come from an adult in good health. CDR3s include the opening cysteine and the closing phenylalanine or tryptophan. D genes are given only for firm matches. Some rows mark clone size as missing; the rest say once, few, many or name a class of expanded clone.

clone size	V gene	D gene	J gene	CDR3 protein	CDR3 DNA
NA	TRBV23-1	NA	TRBJ2-3	CASSQMLRDTQYF	TGCGCCAGCAGTCAGATGCTAAGAGATACGCAGTATTTT
NA	TRBV7-2	NA	TRBJ1-3	CASSPTVRGPSSPIYF	TGTGCCAGCAGCCCTACAGTACGGGGACCCTCCTCCCCCATATATTTT
NA	TRBV6-2/TRBV6-3	TRBD1	TRBJ1-2	CASSRTGINYGYTF	TGTGCCAGCAGTCGGACAGGAATTAACTATGGCTACACCTTC
NA	TRBV28	NA	TRBJ2-5	CASSLSPTGIQETQYF	TGTGCCAGCAGTTTATCCCCCACAGGGATCCAAGAGACCCAGTACTTC
NA	TRBV11-2	TRBD1	TRBJ1-4	CASSSVPGQGMATNEKLFF	TGTGCCAGCAGCTCGGTCCCGGGACAGGGGATGGCAACTAATGAAAAACTGTTTTTT
NA	TRBV7-9	NA	TRBJ2-5	CASSLLGGFQETQYF	TGTGCCAGCAGCTTACTAGGAGGGTTTCAAGAGACCCAGTACTTC
NA	TRBV19	NA	TRBJ1-2	CASSSRQEKAIYGYTF	TGTGCCAGTAGTAGCCGACAGGAGAAGGCTATCTATGGCTACACCTTC
NA	TRBV2	NA	TRBJ1-5	CASSEGGQSNQPQHF	TGTGCCAGCAGTGAAGGTGGACAGAGCAATCAGCCCCAGCATTTT
NA	TRBV5-1	NA	TRBJ1-6	CASSHTGTANSPLHF	TGCGCCAGCAGCCATACTGGTACAGCCAATTCACCCCTCCACTTT
NA	TRBV10-3	NA	TRBJ1-1	CAISELLTDRRNTEAFF	TGTGCCATCAGTGAGTTATTAACGGACAGACGGAACACTGAAGCTTTCTTT
few	TRBV3-1/TRBV3-2	NA	TRBJ2-7	CASSLRRGASYEQYF	TGTGCCAGCAGCCTTCGGCGTGGGGCCTCCTACGAGCAGTACTTC
NA	TRBV6-1	NA	TRBJ1-1	CASSEAWGGTEAFF	TGTGCCAGCAGTGAAGCTTGGGGTGGCACTGAAGCTTTCTTT
NA	TRBV25-1	NA	TRBJ2-5	CASTGGQGRETQYF	TGTGCCAGCACCGGAGGGCAGGGTAGAGAGACCCAGTACTTC
once	TRBV28	NA	TRBJ2-7	CASSPDTTYEQYF	TGTGCCAGCAGCCCCGACACAACCTACGAGCAGTACTTC